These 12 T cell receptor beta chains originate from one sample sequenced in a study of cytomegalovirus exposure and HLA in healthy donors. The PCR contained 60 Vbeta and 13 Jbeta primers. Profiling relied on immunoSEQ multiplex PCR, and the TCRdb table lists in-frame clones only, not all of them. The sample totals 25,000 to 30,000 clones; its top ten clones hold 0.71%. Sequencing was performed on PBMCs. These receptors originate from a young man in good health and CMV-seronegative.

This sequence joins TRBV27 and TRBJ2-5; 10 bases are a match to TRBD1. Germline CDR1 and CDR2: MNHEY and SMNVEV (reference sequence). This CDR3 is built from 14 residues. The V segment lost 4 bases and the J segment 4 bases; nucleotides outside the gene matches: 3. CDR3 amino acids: CASSWTGGRETQYF. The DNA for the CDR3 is TGTGCCAGCAGTTGGACAGGGGGGAGAGAGACCCAGTACTTC.

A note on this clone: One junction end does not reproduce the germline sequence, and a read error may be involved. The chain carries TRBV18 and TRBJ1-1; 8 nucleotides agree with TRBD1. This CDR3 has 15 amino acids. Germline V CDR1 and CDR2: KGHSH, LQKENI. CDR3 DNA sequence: TGTGCCAGCTCGGTTCAGGGGGCAGGGGACACTGAAGATTTCTTT. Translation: CASSVQGAGDTEDFF.

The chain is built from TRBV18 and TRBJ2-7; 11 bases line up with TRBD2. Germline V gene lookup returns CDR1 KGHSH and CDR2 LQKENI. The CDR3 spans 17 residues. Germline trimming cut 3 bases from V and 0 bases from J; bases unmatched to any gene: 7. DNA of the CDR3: TGTGCCAGCTCACCCTCGACTAGCGGGGCGAGCTCCTACGAGCAGTACTTC. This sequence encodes CASSPSTSGASSYEQYF.

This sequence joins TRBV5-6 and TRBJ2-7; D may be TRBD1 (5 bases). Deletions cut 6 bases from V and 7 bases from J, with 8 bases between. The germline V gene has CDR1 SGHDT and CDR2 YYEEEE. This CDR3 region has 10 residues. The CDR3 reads CASKGLEQYF. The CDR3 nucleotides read TGTGCCAGCAAGGGGTTAGAGCAGTACTTC.

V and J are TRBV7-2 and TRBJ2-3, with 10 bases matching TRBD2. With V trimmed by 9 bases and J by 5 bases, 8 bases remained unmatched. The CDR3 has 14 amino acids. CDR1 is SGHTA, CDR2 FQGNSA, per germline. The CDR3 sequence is CASKRGGLLDTQYF. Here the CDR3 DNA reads TGTGCCAGTAAGCGGGGGGGCCTGCTAGATACGCAGTATTTT. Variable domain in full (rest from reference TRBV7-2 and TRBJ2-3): GAGVSQSPSNKVTEKGKDVELRCDPISGHTALYWYRQSLGQGLEFLIYFQGNSAPDKSGLPSDRFSAERTGGSVSTLTIQRTQQEDSAVYLCASKRGGLLDTQYFGPGTRLTVL.

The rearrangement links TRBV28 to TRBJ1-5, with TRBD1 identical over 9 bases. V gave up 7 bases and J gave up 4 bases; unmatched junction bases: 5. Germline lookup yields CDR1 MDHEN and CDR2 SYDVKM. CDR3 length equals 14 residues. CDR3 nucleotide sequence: TGTGCCAGCATCAATGGACAGGGGAATCAGCCCCAGCATTTT. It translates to CASINGQGNQPQHF.

CDR3 sequence reads: CASSLWEGMADTQYF. The CDR3 nucleotides read TGCGCCAGCAGCTTATGGGAGGGTATGGCAGATACGCAGTATTTT. The V gene is TRBV5-1, the J gene TRBJ2-3; TRBD2 aligns across 7 bases. Germline V lookup: CDR1 SGHRS, CDR2 YFSETQ. The CDR3 extends over 15 amino acids. The junction had 7 bases not matched to a gene; V was cut back by 2 bases and J by 4 bases.

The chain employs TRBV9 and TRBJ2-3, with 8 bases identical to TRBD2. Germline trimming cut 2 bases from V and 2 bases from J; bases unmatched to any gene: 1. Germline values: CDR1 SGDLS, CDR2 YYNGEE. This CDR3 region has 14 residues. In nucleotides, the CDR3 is TGTGCCAGCAGCGTTAGCGGGGTCACAGATACGCAGTATTTT. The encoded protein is CASSVSGVTDTQYF.

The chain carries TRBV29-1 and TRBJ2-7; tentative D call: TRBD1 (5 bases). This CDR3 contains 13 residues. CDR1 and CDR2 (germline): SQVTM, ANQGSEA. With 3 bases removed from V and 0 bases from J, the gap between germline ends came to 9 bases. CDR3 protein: CSVENRNSYEQYF. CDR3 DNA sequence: TGCAGCGTTGAGAACAGGAACTCCTACGAGCAGTACTTC.

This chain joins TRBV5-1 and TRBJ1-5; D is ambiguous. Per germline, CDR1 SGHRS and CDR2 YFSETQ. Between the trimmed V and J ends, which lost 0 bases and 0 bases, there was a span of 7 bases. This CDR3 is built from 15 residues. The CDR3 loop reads CASSLAGHSNQPQHF. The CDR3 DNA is TGCGCCAGCAGCTTGGCTGGGCATAGCAATCAGCCCCAGCATTTT.

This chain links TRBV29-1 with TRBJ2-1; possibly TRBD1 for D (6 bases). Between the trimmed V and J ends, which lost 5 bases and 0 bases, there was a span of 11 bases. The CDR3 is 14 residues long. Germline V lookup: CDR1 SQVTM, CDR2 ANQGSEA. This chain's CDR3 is CSVKQGSSYNEQFF. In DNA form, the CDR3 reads TGCAGCGTTAAACAGGGTAGCTCCTACAATGAGCAGTTCTTC.

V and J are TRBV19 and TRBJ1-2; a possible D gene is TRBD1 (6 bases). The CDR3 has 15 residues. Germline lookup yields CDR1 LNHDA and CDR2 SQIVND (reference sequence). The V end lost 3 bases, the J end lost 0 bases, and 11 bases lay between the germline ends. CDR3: CASSMMAGANYGYTF. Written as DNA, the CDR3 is TGTGCCAGTAGTATGATGGCAGGGGCTAACTATGGCTACACCTTC.